The entry that follows covers one TCR beta chain sequence. This record comes from a study of control samples from healthy donors and cancer patients. The table came from immunoSEQ multiplex PCR; TCRdb's copy has only in-frame clones and leaves some out. Seen here are 110,000 to 150,000 clones, about 93% observed once, and the top ten hold 14%. V dropped 0 bases and J dropped 4 bases, with 10 bases sitting between them. The CDR3 covers 15 residues. Germline V gene data show CDR1 as SGHRS and CDR2 as YFSETQ. Sample: PBMCs. V usage is TRBV5-1 and J usage is TRBJ1-4; D may be TRBD1 (5 bases). This clonotype was sampled from a man aged 60 to 75 with colorectal cancer. CDR3 nucleotide sequence: TGCGCCAGCAGCTTGGAATGGAGGGGTAATGAAAAACTGTTTTTT. Its translation is CASSLEWRGNEKLFF.